The next 16 T cell receptor beta chains were all read from a single sample in a study of cytomegalovirus exposure and HLA in healthy donors. Researchers ran the PCR with 60 Vbeta and 13 Jbeta primers. Repertoires were generated with immunoSEQ multiplex PCR, while TCRdb's copy carries only in-frame clones and drops some. The sample shows 99,000 or so clones, about 80% of them seen only once. What was sequenced was PBMCs. All receptors derive from a middle-aged man in good health and CMV-seropositive.

V is TRBV7-3 and J is TRBJ2-2; 8 nucleotides line up with TRBD2. The V and J ends lost 3 bases and 5 bases, in that order; junction bases with no gene match: 11. From germline, CDR1 is SGHTA and CDR2 FQGTGA. This CDR3 contains 17 residues. The CDR3 is CASSFPAGGRDTGELFF. CDR3 sequence (DNA): TGTGCCAGCAGCTTTCCCGCGGGAGGCCGAGATACCGGGGAGCTGTTTTTT.

The chain combines TRBV28 with TRBJ1-5; D may be TRBD1 (5 bases). V was clipped by 11 bases and J by 6 bases, with 17 bases between them. This CDR3 spans 13 amino acids. Germline V CDR1 and CDR2: MDHEN, SYDVKM. The CDR3 loop reads CAGGGGSGQPQHF. The CDR3 DNA reads TGTGCCGGGGGTGGGGGTAGCGGTCAGCCCCAGCATTTT.

The V call is TRBV2, the J call TRBJ2-5; TRBD2 aligns across 9 bases. This CDR3 is 16 amino acids long. Looked up from germline, CDR1 is SNHLY and CDR2 is FYNNEI. The junction had 9 bases not matched to a gene; V was cut back by 0 bases and J by 7 bases. The CDR3 reads CASSEAVAGAAGTQYF. CDR3 nucleotides: TGTGCCAGCAGTGAAGCGGTAGCGGGGGCCGCGGGGACCCAGTACTTC.

The sample holds a few counts of this clone. J is TRBJ2-5 and V is TRBV7-2; weak D call: TRBD1 (6 bases). CDR1 is SGHTA and CDR2 is FQGNSA in the germline V gene. CDR3 length: 15 amino acids. The V end lost 4 bases, the J end lost 2 bases, and 14 bases lay between the germline ends. This CDR3 is CASSSVGTSQETQYF. In DNA, the CDR3 is TGTGCCAGCAGCTCGGTGGGGACATCACAAGAGACCCAGTACTTC.

The rearrangement links TRBV7-2 to TRBJ2-3; D is possibly TRBD1 (6 bases). With 1 base removed from V and 9 bases from J, the gap between germline ends came to 14 bases. This CDR3 spans 14 amino acids. The germline CDR1 and CDR2 sequences are SGHTA and FQGNSA. CDR3 bases: TGTGCCAGCAGCTTAGATGTCGGGACACCGACGCAGTATTTT. Its translation: CASSLDVGTPTQYF.

The chain has TRBV4-1 and TRBJ2-2; 9 bases are shared with TRBD2. This CDR3 has 19 amino acids. CDR1 and CDR2 (germline): MGHRA, YSYEKL. Trimming cost V 0 bases and J 8 bases; bases outside gene matches: 16. The CDR3 protein is CASSQDLSREGLRLGELFF. DNA of the CDR3: TGCGCCAGCAGCCAAGACCTCTCGCGGGAGGGCCTCCGGCTGGGGGAGCTGTTTTTT.

This chain connects TRBV29-1 to TRBJ2-5, with 7 bases lining up with TRBD1. The germline gives CDR1 SQVTM, CDR2 ANQGSEA. The V and J ends lost 3 bases and 0 bases, in that order; junction bases with no gene match: 1. The CDR3 consists of 13 residues. The CDR3 region is CSVEDRNQETQYF. DNA of the CDR3: TGCAGCGTTGAGGACAGGAACCAAGAGACCCAGTACTTC. The full variable domain, completed using reference TRBV29-1 and TRBJ2-5, is SAVISQKPSRDICQRGTSLTIQCQVDSQVTMMFWYRQQPGQSLTLIATANQGSEATYESGFVIDKFPISRPNLTFSTLTVSNMSPEDSSIYLCSVEDRNQETQYFGPGTRLLVL.

This chain joins TRBV11-2 and TRBJ1-3; D unresolved. Trimming took off 4 bases at V and 0 bases at J, with 10 bases between the two ends. Germline V lookup: CDR1 SGHAT, CDR2 FQNNGV. The CDR3 runs to 15 residues. The CDR3 DNA is TGTGCCAGCAGCTACGACACCGGCTCTGGAAACACCATATATTTT. This sequence encodes CASSYDTGSGNTIYF. The entire variable domain, with the rest obtained from reference TRBV11-2 and TRBJ1-3, is as follows: EAGVAQSPRYKIIEKRQSVAFWCNPISGHATLYWYQQILGQGPKLLIQFQNNGVVDDSQLPKDRFSAERLKGVDSTLKIQPAKLEDSAVYLCASSYDTGSGNTIYFGEGSWLTVV.

The chain employs TRBV29-1 and TRBJ2-1, with no clear D. The CDR3 loop spans 10 amino acids. Germline loops: CDR1 SQVTM, CDR2 ANQGSEA. The V and J ends lost 4 bases and 5 bases respectively, with 3 bases between them. CDR3 residues: CSVADNEQFF. In DNA, the CDR3 is TGCAGCGTTGCGGACAATGAGCAGTTCTTC.

V and J are TRBV7-2 and TRBJ1-3; D gene ambiguous. The CDR3 sequence is 13 residues long. V lost 0 bases and J 4 bases, leaving 4 bases between the germline ends. The germline V gene has CDR1 SGHTA and CDR2 FQGNSA. CDR3 coding DNA: TGTGCCAGCAGCTTAGCGAGGGGAAACACCATATATTTT. This gives the protein CASSLARGNTIYF.

This chain links TRBV21-1 with TRBJ2-3; TRBD2 was called by the table and not checked on the DNA. TRBV21-1 is a pseudogene locus. The CDR3 has 16 amino acids. The CDR3 reads CASSKTAGGHTDTQYF. The CDR3 nucleotides read TGTGCCAGCAGCAAGACAGCGGGAGGGCATACAGATACGCAGTATTTT.

This chain joins TRBV14 and TRBJ2-5; D is ambiguous. The CDR3 totals 14 residues. Trimming stripped 3 bases from V and 5 bases from J, with 13 bases between. Looked up from germline, CDR1 is SGHDN and CDR2 is FVKESK. The CDR3 sequence is CASSQSGNRETQYF. CDR3 coding DNA: TGTGCCAGCAGCCAGTCGGGTAATAGGGAGACCCAGTACTTC.

The V call is TRBV15, the J call TRBJ2-7, with a possible D match to TRBD1 (6 bases). The germline CDR1 and CDR2 sequences are LNHNV and YYDKDF (reference sequence). This CDR3 region has 14 residues. The germline V and J ends were trimmed by 3 bases and 3 bases, with 12 bases remaining between them. This CDR3 reads CATSRAGENYEQYF. The CDR3 nucleotides are TGTGCCACCAGCAGGGCAGGGGAGAACTACGAGCAGTACTTC.

The chain is built from TRBV6-7 and TRBJ2-3, with TRBD1 matching 7 bases. TRBV6-7 falls under the ORF class, with uncertain function. V trimming: 8 bases; J trimming: 7 bases; junction bases outside the gene matches: 12. The CDR3 consists of 14 residues. CDR3 coding DNA: TGTGCCAGCGTGGGCAGGGGGTCAAGAAATACGCAGTATTTT. Translated: CASVGRGSRNTQYF.

This clone was observed a few times. V gene TRBV4-2 combines with J gene TRBJ2-3, with 8 bases lining up with TRBD2. Germline CDR1 and CDR2: LGHNA and YNFKEQ. The J segment lost 0 bases and the V segment lost 6 bases, leaving 5 bases of the junction unmatched. The CDR3 is made up of 15 amino acids. The CDR3 coding sequence is TGTGCCAGCAGGCGGGGGGAGACTAGCACAGATACGCAGTATTTT. Amino acids: CASRRGETSTDTQYF.

The gene calls are TRBV4-3 and TRBJ2-1; TRBD2 agrees at 7 bases. The junction had 13 bases not matched to a gene; V was cut back by 2 bases and J by 6 bases. The CDR3 totals 17 residues. CDR1 LGHNA and CDR2 YSLEER come from the germline V gene. The CDR3 sequence: CASSQSGIQRGSNEQFF. In DNA, the CDR3 is TGCGCCAGCAGCCAAAGCGGTATACAGCGGGGATCCAATGAGCAGTTCTTC.